This entry lists 9 T cell receptor beta chains sequenced from one sample in a study of technical replicates of blood from a few donors (dated by TCRdb to the late 2010s). Preparation of the library involved the immunoSEQ multiplex PCR assay. Entries here come from immuneACCESS through TCRdb and include only in-frame sequences with V and J called. Some clones fail to appear in such tables; in the studies checked, an unresolved V gene covers under half of the shortfall, and the cause of the remainder is unknown. Counted in this sample were about 53,000 clones; about 86% of them appeared once. The ten largest clones take up approximately 5.9% of the sample. Sequenced: PBMCs. These receptors all stem from a human donor in good health. Some clones in this sample may be carry-over from other donors' samples.

The genes are TRBV19 and TRBJ2-2; 13 bases line up with TRBD2. There are 16 residues in the CDR3. The junction had 5 bases not matched to a gene; V was cut back by 6 bases and J by 4 bases. In germline, CDR1 is LNHDA, CDR2 SQIVND (reference sequence). In DNA, the CDR3 is TGTGCCAGTAGCAAACTAGCGGGGGGGCGCACCGGGGAGCTGTTTTTT. Amino acid sequence: CASSKLAGGRTGELFF.

This chain uses TRBV7-6 with TRBJ1-3, with TRBD1 as a possible D gene (6 bases). The CDR3 has 15 amino acids. Germline V gives CDR1 SGHVS, CDR2 FNYEAQ. Deletions cut 2 bases from V and 4 bases from J, with 12 bases between. The CDR3 nucleotides are TGTGCCAGCAGCTTACAACAGGGTTTGGGAAACACCATATATTTT. Protein sequence: CASSLQQGLGNTIYF.

The rearrangement links TRBV5-1 to TRBJ1-5; D may be TRBD1 (5 bases). Trimming removed 0 bases from V and 11 bases from J, with 12 bases in between. This CDR3 is 13 amino acids long. CDR1 SGHRS and CDR2 YFSETQ come from the germline V gene. The DNA of the CDR3 is TGCGCCAGCAGCTTGGCCGGGGGGGAAGCCCAGCATTTT. Amino acid sequence: CASSLAGGEAQHF.

Here the CDR3 reads CASSEELGYTF. The CDR3 DNA follows: TGTGCCAGCAGTGAGGAACTAGGCTACACCTTC. The chain combines TRBV25-1 with TRBJ1-2; no clear D. CDR1 is MGHDK, CDR2 SYGVNS, per germline. CDR3 size: 11 residues. The V end lost 3 bases, the J end lost 8 bases, and 7 bases lay between the germline ends.

In this sample, this clone turned up once. The genes are TRBV6-5 and TRBJ2-3; TRBD1 might be the D (5 bases). The CDR3 is 13 amino acids. From germline, CDR1 is MNHEY and CDR2 SVGAGI. V was shortened by 5 bases and J by 10 bases, with 16 bases between the two germline ends. The CDR3 sequence: CASSETVSMAQYF. In DNA form, the CDR3 reads TGTGCCAGCAGTGAGACAGTTTCAATGGCGCAGTATTTT.

This clone was detected only a few times. The chain recombines TRBV6-5 with TRBJ2-7; 9 nucleotides match TRBD2. Germline-derived CDR1 and CDR2 are MNHEY and SVGAGI. Germline trimming cut 0 bases from V and 1 base from J; bases unmatched to any gene: 1. CDR3 length: 15 residues. The CDR3 loop reads CASSYSLAGSYEQYF. CDR3 sequence (DNA): TGTGCCAGCAGTTACTCGCTAGCGGGGTCCTACGAGCAGTACTTC.

The chain has TRBV6-6 and TRBJ1-2; D might be TRBD1 (6 bases). From germline, CDR1 is MNHNY and CDR2 SVGAGI (reference sequence). This CDR3 is built from 14 residues. Deletions cut 0 bases from V and 2 bases from J, with 7 bases between. The CDR3 DNA is TGTGCCAGCAGTTACTCCCAGGGGAACTATGGCTACACCTTC. This encodes CASSYSQGNYGYTF.

The genes are TRBV4-2 and TRBJ1-2, with 7 bases aligning to TRBD1. The germline CDR1 and CDR2 sequences are LGHNA and YNFKEQ. The CDR3 runs to 15 residues. Trimming at V came to 5 bases and at J to 8 bases, leaving 14 bases not matched to a gene. The chain's CDR3 is CASSSGHYGQEGYTF. CDR3 nucleotide sequence: TGTGCCAGCAGCTCTGGGCACTATGGACAGGAGGGCTACACCTTC.

The rearrangement joins TRBV7-2 to TRBJ1-6; maybe TRBD1 (6 bases). This CDR3 has 15 amino acids. V was cut by 3 bases and J by 7 bases, with 13 bases left in between. The germline gives CDR1 SGHTA, CDR2 FQGNSA. CDR3 DNA: TGTGCCAGCAGCTTCGGACAGCCGATAAATTCACCCCTCCACTTT. This gives the protein CASSFGQPINSPLHF.